A selection of T cell receptor beta chains follows, all from one sample in a study of OX40 agonist ivuxolimab in advanced cancers. TCRdb's copy holds only in-frame clones and misses some; the assay was immunoSEQ multiplex PCR. The data show some 44,000 clones, 80% seen once. The starting material was CD4+ or CD8+ T cells sorted from blood, obtained in a trial of the OX40 agonist ivuxolimab. The origin of the receptors is an adult with an advanced solid tumor such as melanoma, head and neck, liver or kidney cancer. Both conserved end residues are part of each CDR3. A D gene is named only where the DNA matches it firmly. Part of the rows lack a size; the others show once, few, many or a class for expanded clones.

abundance,v_gene,d_gene,j_gene,CDR3aa,CDR3nt
.,TRBV7-3,.,TRBJ2-2,CASSSDAGGELFF,TGTGCCAGCAGCTCAGACGCTGGCGGGGAGCTGTTTTTT
.,TRBV25-1,.,TRBJ2-5,CASSRGFLETQYF,TGTGCCAGCAGTCGTGGGTTTTTAGAGACCCAGTACTTC
few,TRBV30,.,TRBJ1-5,CAWSATGTFYQPQHF,TGTGCCTGGAGTGCAACCGGGACATTTTATCAGCCCCAGCATTTT
.,TRBV7-2,TRBD2,TRBJ2-1,CASSFLAASYNEQFF,TGTGCCAGCAGCTTCCTAGCGGCCTCCTACAATGAGCAGTTCTTC
.,TRBV19,.,TRBJ2-1,CASSRGGHFQQFF,TGTGCCAGTAGTAGGGGCGGGCATTTCCAGCAGTTCTTC
.,TRBV6-1,.,TRBJ2-1,CASSEALGNEQFF,TGTGCCAGCAGTGAAGCCTTGGGGAATGAGCAGTTCTTC
once,TRBV11-2,TRBD1,TRBJ2-6,CASSWNRGWSGANVLTF,TGTGCCAGCAGCTGGAACAGGGGTTGGTCTGGGGCCAACGTCCTGACTTTC
.,TRBV5-4,TRBD2,TRBJ2-1,CASSRRLAGDNEQFF,TGTGCCAGCAGCCGGCGGCTAGCGGGAGACAATGAGCAGTTCTTC
.,TRBV10-1,.,TRBJ2-1,CASSESNPARDEQFF,TGCGCCAGCAGTGAGTCGAATCCAGCCCGGGATGAGCAGTTCTTC
.,TRBV7-9,.,TRBJ2-4,CASSLFENIQYF,TGTGCCAGCAGCTTATTCGAAAACATTCAGTACTTC
.,TRBV6-1,.,TRBJ2-1,CASRDRYNEQFF,TGTGCCAGCAGGGACAGATACAATGAGCAGTTCTTC
.,TRBV6-1,TRBD2,TRBJ2-7,CATLLAGVGEQYF,TGTGCCACCTTACTAGCGGGAGTAGGTGAGCAGTACTTC
.,TRBV28,.,TRBJ1-1,CASSLRGWGGRSEAFF,TGTGCCAGCAGTTTAAGGGGGTGGGGCGGACGGAGTGAAGCTTTCTTT
.,TRBV30,.,TRBJ2-5,CAWGAPRGTQYF,TGTGCCTGGGGGGCCCCTCGCGGGACCCAGTACTTC
once,TRBV29-1,TRBD1,TRBJ1-4,CSASTGAREKLFF,TGCAGCGCCTCGACAGGGGCACGTGAAAAACTGTTTTTT
.,TRBV14,.,TRBJ2-1,CASRGRAYNEQFF,TGTGCCAGCAGGGGCAGGGCCTACAATGAGCAGTTCTTC
.,TRBV2,TRBD1,TRBJ1-5,CASSEGQGQPQHF,TGTGCCAGCAGTGAGGGACAGGGCCAGCCCCAGCATTTT
.,TRBV6-5,.,TRBJ1-2,CASSYSWTAVNGYTF,TGTGCCAGCAGTTATTCATGGACCGCCGTGAATGGCTACACCTTC
once,TRBV7-9,TRBD1,TRBJ2-1,CASSLGTGILNEQFF,TGTGCCAGCAGCCTGGGGACAGGGATCCTCAATGAGCAGTTCTTC
.,TRBV2,.,TRBJ2-3,CASIYRLLTNTQYF,TGTGCCAGCATATATCGACTCCTGACAAATACGCAGTATTTT
.,TRBV27,.,TRBJ1-2,CASSSAGQTNYGYTF,TGTGCCAGCAGCTCAGCCGGACAGACTAACTATGGCTACACCTTC
.,TRBV11-3,.,TRBJ2-5,CASSSPRWETQYF,TGTGCCAGCAGCTCCCCCAGGTGGGAGACCCAGTACTTC
.,TRBV5-1,.,TRBJ2-3,CASSSSKDGYSTDTQYF,TGCGCCAGCAGCTCCTCCAAGGACGGCTATAGCACAGATACGCAGTATTTT
.,TRBV4-2,.,TRBJ2-7,CASSPGGVGLEQYF,TGTGCCAGCAGCCCGGGCGGGGTAGGACTAGAGCAGTACTTC
.,TRBV7-3,.,TRBJ2-1,CASSLTGSDEQFF,TGTGCCAGCAGCTTAACGGGCAGTGATGAGCAGTTCTTC
.,TRBV6-5,.,TRBJ2-7,CAIGRSGAYEQYF,TGTGCCATAGGGAGATCAGGGGCCTACGAGCAGTACTTC
once,TRBV19,TRBD1,TRBJ1-5,CASSNVGQGWNQPQHF,TGTGCCAGTAGTAATGTGGGACAGGGGTGGAATCAGCCCCAGCATTTT
.,TRBV10-3,.,TRBJ2-3,CAISVTGVKTDTQYF,TGTGCCATCAGTGTTACGGGGGTGAAGACAGATACGCAGTATTTT
.,TRBV15,.,TRBJ1-2,CATSRDTQGYYTF,TGTGCCACCAGCAGAGATACGCAGGGATACTACACCTTC
.,TRBV7-9,TRBD2,TRBJ2-3,CASSLGTSGRRADTQYF,TGTGCCAGCAGCCTCGGGACTAGCGGGAGGAGGGCAGATACGCAGTATTTT
.,TRBV5-4,TRBD2,TRBJ2-5,CASSLAGAGGTQYF,TGTGCCAGCAGCTTAGCGGGGGCCGGCGGGACCCAGTACTTC
.,TRBV11-3,TRBD1,TRBJ1-1,CASSGDSMNTEAFF,TGTGCCAGCAGCGGGGACAGCATGAACACTGAAGCTTTCTTT
few,TRBV5-1,.,TRBJ1-1,CASSLVTDYTEAFF,TGCGCCAGCAGCTTGGTAACAGACTACACTGAAGCTTTCTTT
few,TRBV5-4,TRBD2,TRBJ2-1,CASSPGTSASYNEQFF,TGTGCCAGCAGCCCGGGGACTAGCGCATCATACAATGAGCAGTTCTTC
.,TRBV5-1,.,TRBJ2-7,CASSLASVSYEQYF,TGCGCCAGCAGCTTGGCTAGCGTCAGCTACGAGCAGTACTTC
.,TRBV5-1,.,TRBJ1-4,CASSLAPFEKLFF,TGCGCCAGCAGCTTGGCACCTTTCGAAAAACTGTTTTTT
.,TRBV6-5,.,TRBJ1-5,CASGQDYNQPQHF,TGTGCCAGCGGGCAGGACTACAATCAGCCCCAGCATTTT
few,TRBV7-9,.,TRBJ1-2,CASSLDRRGYTF,TGTGCCAGCAGCTTAGATCGCCGTGGCTACACCTTC
.,TRBV6-5,.,TRBJ2-7,CASSFAPRVSHEQYF,TGTGCCAGCAGTTTCGCGCCTCGGGTCTCCCACGAGCAGTACTTC
.,TRBV6-1,.,TRBJ2-7,CATSPAYEQYF,TGTGCCACCTCTCCAGCCTACGAGCAGTACTTC
few,TRBV5-5,.,TRBJ2-3,CASSLEGYTDTQYF,TGTGCCAGCAGCTTGGAGGGGTACACAGATACGCAGTATTTT
.,TRBV5-1,TRBD1,TRBJ2-6,CASSLGPDRPFGANVLTF,TGCGCCAGCAGCTTGGGCCCGGACAGGCCGTTTGGGGCCAACGTCCTGACTTTC
few,TRBV5-1,TRBD2,TRBJ2-1,CASSSGTSSFGYNEQFF,TGCGCCAGCAGCTCCGGGACTAGTTCCTTCGGCTACAATGAGCAGTTCTTC
.,TRBV7-9,.,TRBJ2-4,CASTPGVDIQYF,TGTGCCAGCACCCCGGGAGTGGACATTCAGTACTTC
.,TRBV18,.,TRBJ2-7,CASSPTTSSYEQYF,TGTGCCAGCTCACCCACGACGAGCTCCTACGAGCAGTACTTC
once,TRBV29-1,TRBD1,TRBJ2-3,CSVERNRGDTQYF,TGCAGCGTTGAACGCAACAGGGGTGATACGCAGTATTTT
.,TRBV9,TRBD2,TRBJ2-3,CASSSGTFTDTQYF,TGTGCCAGCAGTAGCGGGACCTTCACAGATACGCAGTATTTT
.,TRBV5-4,.,TRBJ1-2,CASSDSYYGYTF,TGTGCCAGCAGCGACAGTTACTATGGCTACACCTTC